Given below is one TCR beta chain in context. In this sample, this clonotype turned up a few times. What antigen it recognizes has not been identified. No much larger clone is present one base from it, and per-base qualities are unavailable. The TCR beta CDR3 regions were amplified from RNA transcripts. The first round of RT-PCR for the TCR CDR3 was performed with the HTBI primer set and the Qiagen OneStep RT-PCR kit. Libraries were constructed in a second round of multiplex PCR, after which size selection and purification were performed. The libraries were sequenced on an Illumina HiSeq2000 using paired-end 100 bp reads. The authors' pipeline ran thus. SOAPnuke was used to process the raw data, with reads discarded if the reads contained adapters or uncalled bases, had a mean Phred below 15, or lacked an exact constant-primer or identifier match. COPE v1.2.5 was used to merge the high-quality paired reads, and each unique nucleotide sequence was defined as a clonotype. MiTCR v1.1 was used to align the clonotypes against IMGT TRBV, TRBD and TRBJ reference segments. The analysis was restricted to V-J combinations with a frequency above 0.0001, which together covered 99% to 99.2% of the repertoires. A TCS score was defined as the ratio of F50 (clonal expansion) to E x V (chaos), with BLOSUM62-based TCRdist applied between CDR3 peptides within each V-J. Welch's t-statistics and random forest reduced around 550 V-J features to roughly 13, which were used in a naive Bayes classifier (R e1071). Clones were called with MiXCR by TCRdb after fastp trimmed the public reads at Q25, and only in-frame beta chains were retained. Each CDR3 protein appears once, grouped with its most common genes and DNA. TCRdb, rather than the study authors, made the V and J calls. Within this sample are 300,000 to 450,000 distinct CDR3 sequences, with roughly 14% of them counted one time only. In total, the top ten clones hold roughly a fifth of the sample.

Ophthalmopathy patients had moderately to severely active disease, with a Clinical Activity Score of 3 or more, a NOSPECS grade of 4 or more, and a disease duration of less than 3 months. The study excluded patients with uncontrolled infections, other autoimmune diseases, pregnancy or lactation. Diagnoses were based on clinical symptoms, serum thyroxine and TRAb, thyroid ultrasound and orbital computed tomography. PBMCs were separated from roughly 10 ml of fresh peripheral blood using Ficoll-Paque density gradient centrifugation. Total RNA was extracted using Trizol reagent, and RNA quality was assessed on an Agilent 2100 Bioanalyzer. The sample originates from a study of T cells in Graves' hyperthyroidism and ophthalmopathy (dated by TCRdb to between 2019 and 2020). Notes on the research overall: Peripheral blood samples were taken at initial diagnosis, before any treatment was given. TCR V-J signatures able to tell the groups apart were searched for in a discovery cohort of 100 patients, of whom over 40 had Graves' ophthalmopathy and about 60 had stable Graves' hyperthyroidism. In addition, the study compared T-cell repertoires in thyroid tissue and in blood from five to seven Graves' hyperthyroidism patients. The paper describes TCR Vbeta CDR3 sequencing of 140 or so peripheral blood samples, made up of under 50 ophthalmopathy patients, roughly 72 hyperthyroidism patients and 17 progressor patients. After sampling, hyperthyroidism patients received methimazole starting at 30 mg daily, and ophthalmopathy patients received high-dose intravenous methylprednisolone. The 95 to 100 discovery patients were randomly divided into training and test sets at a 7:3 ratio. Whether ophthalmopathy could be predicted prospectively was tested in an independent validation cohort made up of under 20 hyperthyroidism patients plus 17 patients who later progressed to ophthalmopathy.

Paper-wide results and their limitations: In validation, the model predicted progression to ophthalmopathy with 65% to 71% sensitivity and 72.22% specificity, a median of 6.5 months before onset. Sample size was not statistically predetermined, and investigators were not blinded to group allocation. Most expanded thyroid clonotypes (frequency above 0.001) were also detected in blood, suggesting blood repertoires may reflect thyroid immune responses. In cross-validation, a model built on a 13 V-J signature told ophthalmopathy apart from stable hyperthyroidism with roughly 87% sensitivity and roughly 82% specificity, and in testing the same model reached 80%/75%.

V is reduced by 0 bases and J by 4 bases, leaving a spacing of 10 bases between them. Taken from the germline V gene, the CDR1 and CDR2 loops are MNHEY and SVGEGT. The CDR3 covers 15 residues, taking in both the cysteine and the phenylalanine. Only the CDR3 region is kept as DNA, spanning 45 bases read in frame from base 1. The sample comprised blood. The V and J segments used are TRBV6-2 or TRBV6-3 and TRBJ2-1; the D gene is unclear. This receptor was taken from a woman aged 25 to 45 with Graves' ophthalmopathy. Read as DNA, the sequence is TGTGCCAGCAGTTACTCGGCGACGACATACAATGAGCAGTTCTTC. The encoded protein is CASSYSATTYNEQFF.